Listed below are T cell receptor beta chains from one sample, sequenced in a study of T cells in Graves' hyperthyroidism and ophthalmopathy. MiXCR was run by TCRdb on the multiplex PCR reads, yielding one entry per CDR3 protein. This table holds some 510,000 distinct CDR3 sequences, around 45% found once. Sequencing used peripheral blood or thyroid tissue (not recorded which). These receptors originate from a woman in her late teens or twenties with Graves' hyperthyroidism. Both conserved end residues are part of each CDR3. The D gene is left open where the match is weak. Rows give clone size only sometimes, using once, few, many, or a class for an expanded clone.

CDR3: CSATGTDYQPQHF
DNA: TGCAGTGCGACCGGGACGGATTATCAGCCCCAGCATTTT
size: few
V: TRBV20-1
J: TRBJ1-5
D: NA

CDR3: CASSQEYMVTEGNTIYF
DNA: TGCGCCAGCAGCCAAGAGTATATGGTTACTGAGGGAAACACCATATATTTT
size: few
V: TRBV4-3
J: TRBJ1-3
D: NA

CDR3: CASSPPGGSEKLFF
DNA: TGTGCCAGCTCACCACCCGGAGGCAGTGAAAAACTGTTTTTT
size: NA
V: TRBV11-2
J: TRBJ1-4
D: NA

CDR3: CTSSVATGASLSGYTF
DNA: TGTACCAGCAGTGTCGCAACAGGGGCCTCTCTCTCTGGCTACACCTTC
size: once
V: TRBV2
J: TRBJ1-2
D: TRBD1

CDR3: CSVRTGVNSPLHF
DNA: TGCAGCGTACGGACAGGGGTAAATTCACCCCTCCACTTT
size: many
V: TRBV29-1
J: TRBJ1-6
D: TRBD1

CDR3: CASSEGWTEAFF
DNA: TGCGCCAGCAGCGAGGGATGGACTGAAGCTTTCTTT
size: many
V: TRBV10-2
J: TRBJ1-1
D: NA

CDR3: CATSRRGKGRATEAFF
DNA: TGTGCCACCAGCCGGCGGGGTAAGGGGCGGGCCACTGAAGCTTTCTTT
size: NA
V: TRBV15
J: TRBJ1-1
D: NA

CDR3: CSARDNPGHTYEQYF
DNA: TGCAGTGCTAGAGATAACCCCGGACATACGTACGAGCAGTACTTC
size: NA
V: TRBV20-1
J: TRBJ2-7
D: NA

CDR3: CASTPSGLHTGELFF
DNA: TGTGCCAGCACACCCTCGGGACTGCACACCGGGGAGCTGTTTTTT
size: NA
V: TRBV2
J: TRBJ2-2
D: NA

CDR3: CASSYKGTANTEAFF
DNA: TGTGCCAGCAGTTACAAGGGGACGGCGAACACTGAAGCTTTCTTT
size: NA
V: TRBV6-5
J: TRBJ1-1
D: NA

CDR3: CASSLPGGASGTYEQYF
DNA: TGTGCCAGCAGCTTACCCGGGGGGGCTAGCGGAACCTACGAGCAGTACTTC
size: NA
V: TRBV7-9
J: TRBJ2-7
D: TRBD2

CDR3: CASSPSGRSLPYEQYF
DNA: TGTGCCAGCAGTCCTAGCGGGAGGTCCCTTCCCTACGAGCAGTACTTC
size: NA
V: TRBV7-6
J: TRBJ2-7
D: TRBD2

CDR3: CASSGIAELEAFF
DNA: TGTGCCAGCTCGGGAATTGCTGAACTTGAAGCTTTCTTT
size: few
V: TRBV7-9
J: TRBJ1-1
D: NA

CDR3: CSATGGSLNGYTF
DNA: TGCAGTGCGACAGGGGGTTCATTAAATGGCTACACCTTC
size: NA
V: TRBV20-1
J: TRBJ1-2
D: TRBD1

CDR3: CASSLEFGSGDLSYEQYF
DNA: TGTGCCAGCAGCTTGGAATTTGGTTCGGGGGACCTCTCCTACGAGCAGTACTTC
size: NA
V: TRBV5-4
J: TRBJ2-7
D: NA

CDR3: CASSHKPGTSSYEQYF
DNA: TGTGCCAGTAGCCACAAGCCTGGGACTAGCAGCTACGAGCAGTACTTC
size: NA
V: TRBV19
J: TRBJ2-7
D: TRBD2

CDR3: CASSVVAGGYEQFF
DNA: TGTGCCAGCAGCGTAGTGGCGGGAGGGTATGAGCAGTTCTTC
size: few
V: TRBV9
J: TRBJ2-1
D: TRBD2

CDR3: CASSLIPGDGYTF
DNA: TGCGCCAGCAGCTTGATTCCGGGGGATGGCTACACCTTC
size: many
V: TRBV5-1
J: TRBJ1-2
D: NA

CDR3: CASSEGISGTYNEQFF
DNA: TGCGCCAGCAGTGAAGGGATAAGCGGAACCTACAATGAGCAGTTCTTC
size: NA
V: TRBV10-1
J: TRBJ2-1
D: NA

CDR3: CASGDRAANTIYF
DNA: TGTGCCAGCGGCGACAGGGCGGCAAACACCATATATTTT
size: NA
V: TRBV24-1
J: TRBJ1-3
D: TRBD1

CDR3: CASSVDSTGQETQYF
DNA: TGTGCCAGCAGCGTAGACAGCACAGGGCAAGAGACCCAGTACTTC
size: NA
V: TRBV12-3/TRBV12-4
J: TRBJ2-5
D: NA

CDR3: CASSRLAGVNNEQYF
DNA: TGTGCCAGCAGCCGATTAGCGGGAGTTAATAACGAGCAGTACTTC
size: few
V: TRBV7-9
J: TRBJ2-7
D: TRBD2

CDR3: CASNRRYEQYF
DNA: TGTGCCAGCAACCGCAGGTACGAGCAGTACTTC
size: many
V: TRBV2
J: TRBJ2-7
D: NA

CDR3: CATRVENTEAFF
DNA: TGTGCCACCCGGGTGGAGAACACTGAAGCTTTCTTT
size: NA
V: TRBV24-1
J: TRBJ1-1
D: NA

CDR3: CSARVRTSGRLSYEQYF
DNA: TGCAGTGCTAGAGTTCGGACTAGCGGGAGACTCTCCTACGAGCAGTACTTC
size: few
V: TRBV20-1
J: TRBJ2-7
D: TRBD2

CDR3: CASSVAPGEPFF
DNA: TGTGCCAGCAGCGTAGCACCCGGGGAGCCGTTTTTT
size: once
V: TRBV9
J: TRBJ2-2
D: NA

CDR3: CASSQRTSGDPYEQYF
DNA: TGCGCCAGCAGCCAGAGGACTAGCGGGGATCCCTACGAGCAGTACTTC
size: NA
V: TRBV7-2
J: TRBJ2-7
D: TRBD2

CDR3: CASSSSDGLGDYGYTF
DNA: TGTGCCAGCAGCTCGAGCGACGGCCTTGGGGACTATGGCTACACCTTC
size: NA
V: TRBV2
J: TRBJ1-2
D: NA

CDR3: CASSMVRYSNQPQHF
DNA: TGTGCCAGTAGTATGGTAAGGTATAGCAATCAGCCCCAGCATTTT
size: few
V: TRBV19
J: TRBJ1-5
D: NA

CDR3: CASSRLGTGDSYEQYF
DNA: TGTGCCAGCAGTCGCCTTGGGACAGGGGACTCCTACGAGCAGTACTTC
size: NA
V: TRBV25-1
J: TRBJ2-7
D: TRBD1

CDR3: CASSPGGVNEKLFF
DNA: TGCGCCAGCAGCCCGGGGGGAGTTAATGAAAAACTGTTTTTT
size: NA
V: TRBV12-3/TRBV12-4
J: TRBJ1-4
D: NA

CDR3: CASSLLGMDDTEAFF
DNA: TGTGCCAGCAGCTTATTGGGGATGGACGACACTGAAGCTTTCTTT
size: NA
V: TRBV7-8
J: TRBJ1-1
D: NA

CDR3: CSANGQGNYGYTF
DNA: TGCAGTGCTAATGGACAGGGAAACTATGGCTACACCTTC
size: NA
V: TRBV20-1
J: TRBJ1-2
D: TRBD1

CDR3: CASRVLGLAGEEQYF
DNA: TGTGCCAGCAGGGTCCTAGGACTAGCGGGAGAGGAGCAGTACTTC
size: NA
V: TRBV2
J: TRBJ2-7
D: TRBD2

CDR3: CSARVSAGGAYEQYF
DNA: TGCAGTGCTAGAGTCTCAGCGGGAGGGGCCTACGAGCAGTACTTC
size: NA
V: TRBV20-1
J: TRBJ2-7
D: TRBD2

CDR3: CATSGGQGNGYTF
DNA: TGTGCCACCAGTGGTGGACAGGGGAATGGCTACACCTTC
size: NA
V: TRBV24-1
J: TRBJ1-2
D: TRBD1

CDR3: CASSEYPTGATGELFF
DNA: TGTGCCAGCAGTGAATACCCCACCGGGGCCACCGGGGAGCTGTTTTTT
size: NA
V: TRBV25-1
J: TRBJ2-2
D: NA

CDR3: CAISESRLADYNEQFF
DNA: TGTGCCATCAGTGAGTCGAGACTAGCGGACTACAATGAGCAGTTCTTC
size: NA
V: TRBV10-3
J: TRBJ2-1
D: TRBD2

CDR3: CASSSEGAVGNYGYTF
DNA: TGTGCCAGCAGCTCGGAAGGGGCGGTTGGTAACTATGGCTACACCTTC
size: NA
V: TRBV7-8
J: TRBJ1-2
D: NA

CDR3: CASSPPRQGSGNTIYF
DNA: TGTGCCAGCAGCCCTCCGAGACAGGGCTCTGGAAACACCATATATTTT
size: NA
V: TRBV28
J: TRBJ1-3
D: TRBD1

CDR3: CATSDRGNTEAFF
DNA: TGTGCCACCAGTGATAGGGGGAACACTGAAGCTTTCTTT
size: many
V: TRBV24-1
J: TRBJ1-1
D: NA